This entry lists 15 T cell receptor beta chains sequenced from one sample in a study of identical twins (dated by TCRdb to about 2016). The library was built by means of 5' RACE. Instrument used: Illumina HiSeq 2000. Using fastp trimming at Q25 and MiXCR clonotype assembly, TCRdb reanalyzed the public sequencing data and kept in-frame beta chains. Each CDR3 protein appears once, grouped with its most common genes and DNA. For this sample there are approximately 550,000 distinct CDR3 sequences; approximately 20% appear just once. The biggest ten clones account for approximately 0.5% of the sample. This sample was also put to use in a study of yellow fever vaccine responses in identical twins.

The sequenced sample consisted of CD4+ T cells sorted from blood. The source is a woman between 18 and 29 years old in good health.

The chain couples TRBV7-6 to TRBJ2-7, with 9 bases identical to TRBD1. Germline values: CDR1 SGHVS, CDR2 FNYEAQ. The CDR3 spans 14 residues. Unmatched junction bases numbered 9, after V lost 5 bases and J lost 7 bases. The DNA of the CDR3 is TGTGCCAGCAGCCTGGGGACAGGGACTGGGGAGCAGTACGTC. It encodes CASSLGTGTGEQYV.

This clonotype was seen at least ten times. This rearrangement joins TRBV5-5 to TRBJ2-5; no clear D. CDR1 SGHKS and CDR2 YYEKEE come from the germline V gene (reference sequence). The CDR3 has 14 residues. Between the trimmed V and J ends, which lost 7 bases and 0 bases, there was a span of 13 bases. Written as DNA, the CDR3 is TGTGCCAGCCTCAGGATCATGTACCAAGAGACCCAGTACTTC. This encodes CASLRIMYQETQYF.

This chain uses TRBV6-1 with TRBJ2-2, with unresolved D. Trimming took off 2 bases at V and 5 bases at J, with 9 bases between the two ends. The CDR3 covers 14 residues. Germline values: CDR1 MNHNS, CDR2 SASEGT. The CDR3 region has the DNA TGTGCCAGCAGTGAATTATCCGGGACCGGGGAGCTGTTTTTT. It is translated as CASSELSGTGELFF.

This clonotype came up a few times. The V call is TRBV12-3 or TRBV12-4, the J call TRBJ2-7, with D possibly called TRBD1 or TRBD2 (6 bases each). CDR3 length equals 14 residues. Trimming left V 2 bases short and J 7 bases short, with 15 bases between. CDR3 bases: TGTGCCAGCAGTTTATGGGGGGCAAGAGGAGAGCAGTACTTC. It yields the protein CASSLWGARGEQYF.

The genes are TRBV20-1 and TRBJ1-6; D is possibly TRBD1 (6 bases). Per germline, CDR1 DFQATT and CDR2 SNEGSKA (reference sequence). Trimming took off 3 bases at V and 4 bases at J, with 10 bases between the two ends. The CDR3 runs to 14 residues. This CDR3 is CSASKTGYNSPLHF. The CDR3 nucleotides read TGCAGTGCTAGCAAGACAGGTTATAATTCACCCCTCCACTTT.

This clonotype has a handful of counts. J is TRBJ2-7 and V is TRBV6-2 or TRBV6-3, with 9 bases matching TRBD2. This CDR3 comprises 16 residues. Germline V lookup: CDR1 MNHEY, CDR2 SVGEGT. V lost 6 bases, J lost 0 bases, and 9 bases stayed unmatched. In DNA form, the CDR3 reads TGTGCCAGCAGCCCACCCCTAGCGGGGCCCTCCTACGAGCAGTACGTC. Its translation is CASSPPLAGPSYEQYV.

CDR3: CASSRTRDGETQYF. The CDR3, as DNA: TGTGCCAGCAGCCGGACCCGGGACGGAGAGACCCAGTACTTC. This chain links TRBV7-2 with TRBJ2-5; D possibly matches TRBD1 or TRBD2 (5 bases each). CDR1 and CDR2 from the germline V gene are SGHTA and FQGNSA. The V end was cut by 5 bases, the J end by 4 bases, with 14 bases between. CDR3 length: 14 residues.

V is TRBV15 and J is TRBJ2-1; 9 nucleotides line up with TRBD2. The CDR3 is 16 residues long. Per germline, CDR1 LNHNV and CDR2 YYDKDF (reference sequence). V trimming: 4 bases; J trimming: 8 bases; junction bases outside the gene matches: 12. The CDR3 loop is CATSNSGRGGSDEQFF. CDR3 bases: TGTGCCACCAGCAATAGCGGGAGAGGGGGAAGCGATGAGCAGTTCTTC.

This clonotype was seen only a few times. The rearrangement uses TRBV5-4 and TRBJ2-2; 10 nucleotides align to TRBD2. Germline lookup yields CDR1 SGHNT and CDR2 YYREEE (reference sequence). V shed 1 base, J shed 5 bases, and the junction held 17 bases outside the gene matches. The CDR3 is 20 amino acids. The CDR3 is CASSLRIGLAGARETGELFF. For the CDR3, the DNA is TGTGCCAGCAGCTTGCGGATTGGTCTAGCGGGGGCTAGGGAGACCGGGGAGCTGTTTTTT.

There are a few counts of this clonotype. This chain uses TRBV24-1 with TRBJ2-1; a possible D gene is TRBD1 (6 bases). The V gene's germline CDR1 is KGHDR and CDR2 SFDVKD. The V end lost 2 bases, the J end lost 0 bases, and 10 bases lay between the germline ends. CDR3 length: 16 residues. CDR3 residues: CATSDYRVGSYNEQFF. The DNA for the CDR3 is TGTGCCACCAGTGATTACAGGGTAGGCTCCTACAATGAGCAGTTCTTC.

The rearrangement joins TRBV7-6 to TRBJ2-3; D ambiguous. Per the germline V gene, CDR1 is SGHVS and CDR2 is FNYEAQ. Trimming took off 5 bases at V and 6 bases at J, with 24 bases between the two ends. The CDR3 consists of 17 residues. The CDR3, as DNA: TGTGCCAGCAGCCCCAAATTAAGGACGGATGCCCGGGATACGCAGTATTTT. Translated, it gives CASSPKLRTDARDTQYF.

This clonotype occurred a few times. The J gene is TRBJ2-1, the V gene TRBV4-1; TRBD2 is a possible D gene (7 bases). The V gene lost 4 bases and the J gene lost 14 bases, with 24 bases spanning the gap. The CDR3 extends over 15 amino acids. Germline assignment: CDR1 MGHRA and CDR2 YSYEKL. This CDR3 reads CASSPGEAGAKMEFF. The CDR3 DNA follows: TGCGCCAGCAGCCCCGGGGAGGCGGGGGCAAAGATGGAGTTCTTC.

This sequence joins TRBV18 and TRBJ2-1, with TRBD1 matching 8 bases. Trimming took 4 bases from V and 8 from J; bases not matched to a gene: 7. This CDR3 comprises 14 residues. Germline CDR1 and CDR2: KGHSH and LQKENI. The DNA of the CDR3 is TGTGCCAGCTCACGACAGGGGCATCAGGATGAGCAGTTCTTC. Its protein is CASSRQGHQDEQFF.

The chain joins TRBV7-2 to TRBJ2-1; D unresolved. V was shortened by 1 base and J by 9 bases, with 10 bases between the two germline ends. Looked up from germline, CDR1 is SGHTA and CDR2 is FQGNSA. The CDR3 covers 13 residues. CDR3 in DNA: TGTGCCAGCAGCTTAGTAGGCGTGGGTGAGCAGTTCTTC. It translates to CASSLVGVGEQFF.

In this sample, this clonotype turned up many times. J is TRBJ2-7 and V is TRBV12-3 or TRBV12-4; 7 bases match TRBD1. The CDR3 loop spans 14 amino acids. After removal of 6 bases from V and 3 bases from J, the junction contained 8 bases not matched to a gene. The CDR3 region has the DNA TGTGCCAGCAGCAACCTGGGACAGATCTACGAGCAGTACTTC. Encoded protein: CASSNLGQIYEQYF.